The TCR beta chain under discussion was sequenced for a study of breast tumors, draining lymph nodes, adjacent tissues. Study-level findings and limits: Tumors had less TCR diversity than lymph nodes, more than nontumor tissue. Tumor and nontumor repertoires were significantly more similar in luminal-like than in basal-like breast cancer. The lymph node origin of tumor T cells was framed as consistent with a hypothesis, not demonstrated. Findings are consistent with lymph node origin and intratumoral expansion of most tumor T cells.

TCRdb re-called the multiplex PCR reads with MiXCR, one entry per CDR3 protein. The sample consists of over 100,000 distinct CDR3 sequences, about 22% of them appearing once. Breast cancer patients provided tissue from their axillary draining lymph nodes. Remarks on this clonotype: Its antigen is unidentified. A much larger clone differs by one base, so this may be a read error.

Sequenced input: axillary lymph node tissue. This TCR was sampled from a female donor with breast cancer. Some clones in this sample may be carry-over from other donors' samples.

CDR3 DNA: TGTGCCTGGGGTGTAAGTTCAGATACGCAGTATTTT. Its protein is CAWGVSSDTQYF. The chain joins TRBV30 to TRBJ2-3; D call uncertain. CDR1 is GTSNPN and CDR2 is SVGIG in the germline V gene (reference sequence). This CDR3 region has 12 residues. Full variable domain (rest looked up from reference TRBV30 and TRBJ2-3): SQTIHQWPATLVQPVGSPLSLECTVEGTSNPNLYWYRQAAGRGLQLLFYSVGIGQISSEVPQNLSASRPQDRQFILSSKKLLLSDSGFYLCAWGVSSDTQYFGPGTRLTVL.